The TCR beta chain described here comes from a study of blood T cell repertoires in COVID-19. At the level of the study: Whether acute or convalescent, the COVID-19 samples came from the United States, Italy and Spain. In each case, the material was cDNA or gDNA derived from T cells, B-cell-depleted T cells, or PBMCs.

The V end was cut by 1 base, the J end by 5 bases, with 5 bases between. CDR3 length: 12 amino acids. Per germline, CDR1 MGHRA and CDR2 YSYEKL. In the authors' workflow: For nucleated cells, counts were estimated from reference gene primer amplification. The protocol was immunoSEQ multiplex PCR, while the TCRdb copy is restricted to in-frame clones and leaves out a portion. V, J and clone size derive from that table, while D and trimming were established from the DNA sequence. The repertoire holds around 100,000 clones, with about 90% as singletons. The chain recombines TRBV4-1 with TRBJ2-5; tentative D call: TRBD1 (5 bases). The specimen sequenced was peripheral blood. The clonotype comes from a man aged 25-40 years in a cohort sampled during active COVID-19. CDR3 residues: CASSQGQETQYF. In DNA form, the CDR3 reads TGCGCCAGCAGCCAAGGACAGGAGACCCAGTACTTC.